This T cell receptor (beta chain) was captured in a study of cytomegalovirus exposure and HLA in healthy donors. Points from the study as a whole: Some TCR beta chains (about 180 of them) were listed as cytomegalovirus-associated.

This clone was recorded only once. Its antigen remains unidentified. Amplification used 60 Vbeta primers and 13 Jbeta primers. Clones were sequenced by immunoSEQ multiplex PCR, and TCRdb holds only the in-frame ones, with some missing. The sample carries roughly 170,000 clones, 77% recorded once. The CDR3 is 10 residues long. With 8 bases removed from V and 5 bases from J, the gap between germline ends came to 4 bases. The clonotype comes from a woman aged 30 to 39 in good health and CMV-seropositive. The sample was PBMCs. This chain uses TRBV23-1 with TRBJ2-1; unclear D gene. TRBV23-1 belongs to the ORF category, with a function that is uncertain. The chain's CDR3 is CASGHNEQFF. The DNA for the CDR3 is TGCGCCAGCGGGCACAATGAGCAGTTCTTC.